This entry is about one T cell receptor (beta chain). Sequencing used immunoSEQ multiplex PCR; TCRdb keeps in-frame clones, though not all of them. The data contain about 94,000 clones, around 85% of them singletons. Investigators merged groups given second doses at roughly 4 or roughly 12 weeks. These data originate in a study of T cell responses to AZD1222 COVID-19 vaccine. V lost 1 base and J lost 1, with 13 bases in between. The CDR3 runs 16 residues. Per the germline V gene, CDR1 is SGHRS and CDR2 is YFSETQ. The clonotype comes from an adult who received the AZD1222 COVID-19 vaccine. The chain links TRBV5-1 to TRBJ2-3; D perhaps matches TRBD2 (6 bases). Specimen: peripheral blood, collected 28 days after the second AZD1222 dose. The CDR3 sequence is CASSLTGGLGTDTQYF. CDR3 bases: TGCGCCAGCAGCTTGACCGGGGGTCTTGGCACAGATACGCAGTATTTT.